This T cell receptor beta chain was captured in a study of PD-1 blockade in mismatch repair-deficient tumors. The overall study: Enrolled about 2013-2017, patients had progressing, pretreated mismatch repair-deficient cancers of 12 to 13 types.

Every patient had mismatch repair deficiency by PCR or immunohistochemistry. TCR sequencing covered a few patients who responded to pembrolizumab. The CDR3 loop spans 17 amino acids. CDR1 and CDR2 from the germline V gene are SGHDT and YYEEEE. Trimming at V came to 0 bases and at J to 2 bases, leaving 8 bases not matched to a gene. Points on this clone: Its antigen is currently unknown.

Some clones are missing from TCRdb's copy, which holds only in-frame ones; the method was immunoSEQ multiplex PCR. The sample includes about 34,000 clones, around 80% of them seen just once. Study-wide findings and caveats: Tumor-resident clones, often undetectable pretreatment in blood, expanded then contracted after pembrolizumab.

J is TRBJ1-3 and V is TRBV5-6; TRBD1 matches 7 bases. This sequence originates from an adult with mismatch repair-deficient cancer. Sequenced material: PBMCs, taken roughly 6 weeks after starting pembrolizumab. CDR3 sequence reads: CASSLGRGRNTGNTIYF. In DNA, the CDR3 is TGTGCCAGCAGCTTGGGAAGGGGGCGAAATACTGGAAACACCATATATTTT.